Listed here are 11 T cell receptor beta chains from one sample, sequenced in a study of a mutant IDH1 vaccine in newly diagnosed glioma. Time point described: week 11, during vaccination. Every single dose of the vaccine, 300 ug of mutant IDH1 20-mer peptide, came with topical imiquimod. Data came from immunoSEQ multiplex PCR; TCRdb stores just in-frame clones and leaves some out. In the table there are around 120,000 clones, roughly 78% of which are singletons. These TCRs are of unknown antigen specificity. Sample: PBMCs, taken from a glioma patient whose treatment included an IDH1 peptide vaccine. The receptor set was obtained from a man in his forties with glioma.

The chain combines TRBV15 with TRBJ2-2; 12 nucleotides match TRBD1. Trimming at V came to 5 bases and at J to 4 bases, leaving 11 bases not matched to a gene. Germline V gene data show CDR1 as LNHNV and CDR2 as YYDKDF (reference sequence). The length of the CDR3 is 18 residues. As DNA, the CDR3 is TGTGCCACCAGCTCCCAAATGGGGGACAGGGGGCCCACCGGGGAGCTGTTTTTT. Translated: CATSSQMGDRGPTGELFF.

V and J are TRBV4-2 and TRBJ2-3; D gene unclear. With 0 bases removed from V and 6 bases from J, the gap between germline ends came to 7 bases. CDR1 and CDR2 from the germline V gene are LGHNA and YNFKEQ. The CDR3 extends over 13 amino acids. The CDR3, as DNA: TGTGCCAGCAGCCAAGATCGGATGGATACGCAGTATTTT. This sequence encodes CASSQDRMDTQYF.

This clone was seen a few times. This chain links TRBV5-1 with TRBJ2-5; no clear D. The CDR3 consists of 14 residues. V was pared by 0 bases and J by 1 base, with 7 bases between. Germline lookup yields CDR1 SGHRS and CDR2 YFSETQ. The CDR3: CASSLVGFQETQYF. For the CDR3, the DNA is TGCGCCAGCAGCTTGGTTGGGTTCCAAGAGACCCAGTACTTC. Supplemented by reference TRBV5-1 and TRBJ2-5, the full variable domain reads KAGVTQTPRYLIKTRGQQVTLSCSPISGHRSVSWYQQTPGQGLQFLFEYFSETQRNKGNFPGRFSGRQFSNSRSEMNVSTLELGDSALYLCASSLVGFQETQYFGPGTRLLVL.

This clone is a singleton in its sample. The chain has TRBV4-1 and TRBJ1-3; D ambiguous. The V gene lost 0 bases and the J gene lost 0 bases, with 6 bases spanning the gap. This CDR3 is 15 amino acids long. CDR1 and CDR2 from the germline V gene are MGHRA and YSYEKL. CDR3 residues: CASSQDGVSGNTIYF. In DNA form, the CDR3 reads TGCGCCAGCAGCCAAGATGGAGTCTCTGGAAACACCATATATTTT.

V gene TRBV25-1 combines with J gene TRBJ2-3; possible D gene TRBD2, 5 bases. V was pared by 0 bases and J by 4 bases, with 11 bases between. This CDR3 is 15 amino acids long. Germline V gene data show CDR1 as MGHDK and CDR2 as SYGVNS. The chain's CDR3 is CASSEYTSLADTQYF. As DNA, the CDR3 is TGTGCCAGCAGTGAATATACGTCACTAGCAGATACGCAGTATTTT.

The chain combines TRBV5-4 with TRBJ2-6, with D maybe TRBD1 (5 bases). The CDR3 runs 16 residues. V lost 2 bases and J 2 bases, leaving 11 bases between the germline ends. Per germline, CDR1 SGHNT and CDR2 YYREEE (reference sequence). In DNA form, the CDR3 reads TGTGCCAGCAGCTTAGGGCCAGGGACTGGGGCCAACGTCCTGACTTTC. Translating it yields CASSLGPGTGANVLTF. The full variable domain, in which reference TRBV5-4 and TRBJ2-6 provide the parts outside the CDR3, is ETGVTQSPTHLIKTRGQQVTLRCSSQSGHNTVSWYQQALGQGPQFIFQYYREEENGRGNFPPRFSGLQFPNYSSELNVNALELDDSALYLCASSLGPGTGANVLTFGAGSRLTVL.

This clone turned up a few times. The chain employs TRBV7-6 and TRBJ1-1; D gene ambiguous. CDR1 is SGHVS, CDR2 FNYEAQ, per germline. The ends were cut back, 1 base at V and 1 base at J, with 10 bases in the middle. The CDR3 has 15 amino acids. The CDR3 reads CASSLDGRTNTEAFF. CDR3 nucleotides: TGTGCCAGCAGCTTAGACGGACGGACGAACACTGAAGCTTTCTTT.

The chain employs TRBV4-3 and TRBJ2-5; no clear D. Germline CDR1 and CDR2: LGHNA and YSLEER. V dropped 3 bases and J dropped 4 bases, with 9 bases sitting between them. CDR3 length: 13 amino acids. CDR3 loop: CASSQVFGETQYF. CDR3 nucleotides: TGCGCCAGCAGCCAGGTCTTTGGAGAGACCCAGTACTTC.

The chain joins TRBV7-8 to TRBJ1-2, with 7 bases aligning to TRBD1. Germline V lookup: CDR1 SGHVS, CDR2 FQNEAQ. The CDR3 covers 14 residues. V lost 5 bases to trimming and J lost 1 base; unmatched junction nucleotides: 4. The CDR3 DNA reads TGTGCCAGCAGCATCGACAGGGTTAACTATGGCTACACCTTC. It encodes CASSIDRVNYGYTF.

Comments on this clone: The sample holds other DNA sequences that translate to the same CDR3. The rearrangement joins TRBV6-1 to TRBJ2-7; D remains ambiguous. The V gene lost 7 bases and the J gene lost 4 bases, with 11 bases spanning the gap. The CDR3 consists of 12 residues. The germline CDR1 and CDR2 sequences are MNHNS and SASEGT. The CDR3 bases are TGTGCCAGCATACAGTCCCTTTACGAGCAGTACTTC. It is translated as CASIQSLYEQYF.

This clone appeared a few times. The genes are TRBV6-6 and TRBJ1-2, with a weak D call TRBD1 (6 bases). The ends were cut back, 0 bases at V and 1 base at J, with 12 bases in the middle. Germline V lookup: CDR1 MNHNY, CDR2 SVGAGI (reference sequence). The CDR3 totals 16 residues. CDR3 nucleotide sequence: TGTGCCAGCAGTTACTCTTCAGGGGCCCGTAACTATGGCTACACCTTC. It is translated as CASSYSSGARNYGYTF.